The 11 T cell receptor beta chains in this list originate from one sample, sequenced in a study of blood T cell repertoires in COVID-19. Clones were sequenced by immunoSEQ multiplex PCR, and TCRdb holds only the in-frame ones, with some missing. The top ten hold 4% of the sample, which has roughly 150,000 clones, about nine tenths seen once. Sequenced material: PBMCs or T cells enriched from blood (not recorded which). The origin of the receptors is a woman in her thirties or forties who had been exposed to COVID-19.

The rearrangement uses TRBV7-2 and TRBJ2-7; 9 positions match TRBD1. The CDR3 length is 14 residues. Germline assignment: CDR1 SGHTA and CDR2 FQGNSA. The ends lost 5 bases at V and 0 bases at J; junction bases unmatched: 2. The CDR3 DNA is TGTGCCAGCAGCCCACAGGGGGCCTCCTACGAGCAGTACTTC. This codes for CASSPQGASYEQYF.

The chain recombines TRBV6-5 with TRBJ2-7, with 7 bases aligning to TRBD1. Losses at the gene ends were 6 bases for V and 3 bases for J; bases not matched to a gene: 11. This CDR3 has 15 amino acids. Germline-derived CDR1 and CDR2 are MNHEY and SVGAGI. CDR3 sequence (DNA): TGTGCCAGCAGGAAAGACAGGGACCCTTACTACGAGCAGTACTTC. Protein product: CASRKDRDPYYEQYF.

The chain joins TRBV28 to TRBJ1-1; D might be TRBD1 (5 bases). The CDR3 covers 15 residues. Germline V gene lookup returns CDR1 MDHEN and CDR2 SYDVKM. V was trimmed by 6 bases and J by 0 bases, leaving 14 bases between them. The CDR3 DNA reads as TGTGCCAGCAGCATCCCCCAGGGCATGAACACTGAAGCTTTCTTT. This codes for CASSIPQGMNTEAFF. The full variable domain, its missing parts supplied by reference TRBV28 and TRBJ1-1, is DVKVTQSSRYLVKRTGEKVFLECVQDMDHENMFWYRQDPGLGLRLIYFSYDVKMKEKGDIPEGYSVSREKKERFSLILESASTNQTSMYLCASSIPQGMNTEAFFGQGTRLTVV.

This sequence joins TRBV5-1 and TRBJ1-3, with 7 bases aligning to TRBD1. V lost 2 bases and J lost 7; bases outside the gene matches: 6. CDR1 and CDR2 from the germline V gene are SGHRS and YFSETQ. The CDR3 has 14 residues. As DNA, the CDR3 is TGCGCCAGCAGCTTTGGACAGGCCGCGAACACCATATATTTT. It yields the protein CASSFGQAANTIYF.

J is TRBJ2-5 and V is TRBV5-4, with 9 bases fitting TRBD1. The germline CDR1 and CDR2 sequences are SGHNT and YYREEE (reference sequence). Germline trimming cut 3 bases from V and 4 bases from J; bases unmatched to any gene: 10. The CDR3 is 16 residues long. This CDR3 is CASSSTGQGRPETQYF. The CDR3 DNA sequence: TGTGCCAGCAGCTCGACCGGACAGGGGAGGCCAGAGACCCAGTACTTC. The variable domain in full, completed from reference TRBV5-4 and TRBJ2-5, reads ETGVTQSPTHLIKTRGQQVTLRCSSQSGHNTVSWYQQALGQGPQFIFQYYREEENGRGNFPPRFSGLQFPNYSSELNVNALELDDSALYLCASSSTGQGRPETQYFGPGTRLLVL.

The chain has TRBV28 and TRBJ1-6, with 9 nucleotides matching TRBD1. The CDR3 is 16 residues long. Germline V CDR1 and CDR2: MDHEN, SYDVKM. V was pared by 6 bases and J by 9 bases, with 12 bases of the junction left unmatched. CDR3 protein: CASSPGLDRGSSPLHF. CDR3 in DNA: TGTGCCAGCAGCCCGGGTCTGGACAGGGGAAGTTCACCCCTCCACTTT.

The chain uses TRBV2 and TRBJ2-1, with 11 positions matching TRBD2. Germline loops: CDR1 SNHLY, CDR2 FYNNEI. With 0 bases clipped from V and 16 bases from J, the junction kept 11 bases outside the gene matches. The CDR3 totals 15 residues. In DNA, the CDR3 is TGTGCCAGCAGTGAAGCGCTCGGTAGCGGGGGGGACCAATTCTTC. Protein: CASSEALGSGGDQFF.

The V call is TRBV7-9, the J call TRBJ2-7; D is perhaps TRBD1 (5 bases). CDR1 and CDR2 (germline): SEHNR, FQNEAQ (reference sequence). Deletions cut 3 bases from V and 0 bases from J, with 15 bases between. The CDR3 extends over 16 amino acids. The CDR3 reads CASSLEGVTLSYEQYF. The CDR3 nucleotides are TGTGCCAGCAGCTTGGAAGGGGTCACCCTCTCCTACGAGCAGTACTTC. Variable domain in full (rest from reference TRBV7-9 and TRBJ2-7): DTGVSQNPRHKITKRGQNVTFRCDPISEHNRLYWYRQTLGQGPEFLTYFQNEAQLEKSRLLSDRFSAERPKGSFSTLEIQRTEQGDSAMYLCASSLEGVTLSYEQYFGPGTRLTVT.

The CDR3 coding sequence is TGTGCCAGCAGTTTTATTAACAGGGGGATGAACACTGAAGCTTTCTTT. Its protein is CASSFINRGMNTEAFF. The chain combines TRBV6-5 with TRBJ1-1, with 8 bases lining up with TRBD1. The CDR3 consists of 16 residues. Per germline, CDR1 MNHEY and CDR2 SVGAGI. Unmatched junction bases numbered 7, after V lost 4 bases and J lost 0 bases.

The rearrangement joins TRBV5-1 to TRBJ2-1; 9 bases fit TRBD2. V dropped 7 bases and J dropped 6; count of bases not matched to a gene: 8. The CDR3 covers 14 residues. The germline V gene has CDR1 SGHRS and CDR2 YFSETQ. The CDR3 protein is CASSRGGPVNEQFF. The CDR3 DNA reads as TGCGCCAGCTCGCGGGGGGGGCCGGTCAATGAGCAGTTCTTC.

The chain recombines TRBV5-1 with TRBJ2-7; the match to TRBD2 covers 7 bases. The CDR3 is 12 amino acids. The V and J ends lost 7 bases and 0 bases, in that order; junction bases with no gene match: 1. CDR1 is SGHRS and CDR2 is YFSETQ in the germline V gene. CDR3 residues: CASSGGSYEQYF. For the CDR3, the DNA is TGCGCCAGCTCGGGGGGCTCCTACGAGCAGTACTTC.